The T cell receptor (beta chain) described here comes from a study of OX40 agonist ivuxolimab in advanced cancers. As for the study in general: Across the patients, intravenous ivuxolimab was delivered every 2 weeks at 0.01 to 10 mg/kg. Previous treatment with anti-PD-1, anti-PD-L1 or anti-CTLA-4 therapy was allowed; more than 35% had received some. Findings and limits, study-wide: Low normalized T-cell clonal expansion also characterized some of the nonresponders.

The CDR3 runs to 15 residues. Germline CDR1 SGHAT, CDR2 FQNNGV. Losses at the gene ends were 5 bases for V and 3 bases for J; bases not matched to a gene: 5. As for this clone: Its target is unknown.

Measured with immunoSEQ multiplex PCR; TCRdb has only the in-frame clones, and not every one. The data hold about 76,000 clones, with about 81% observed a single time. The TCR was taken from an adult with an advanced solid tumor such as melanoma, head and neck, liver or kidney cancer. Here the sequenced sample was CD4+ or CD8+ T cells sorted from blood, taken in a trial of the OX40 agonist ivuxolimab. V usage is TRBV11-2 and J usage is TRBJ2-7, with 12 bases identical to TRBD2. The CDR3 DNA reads TGTGCCAGCAGCACCACTAGCGGGGGGTACTACGAGCAGTACTTC. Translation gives CASSTTSGGYYEQYF.